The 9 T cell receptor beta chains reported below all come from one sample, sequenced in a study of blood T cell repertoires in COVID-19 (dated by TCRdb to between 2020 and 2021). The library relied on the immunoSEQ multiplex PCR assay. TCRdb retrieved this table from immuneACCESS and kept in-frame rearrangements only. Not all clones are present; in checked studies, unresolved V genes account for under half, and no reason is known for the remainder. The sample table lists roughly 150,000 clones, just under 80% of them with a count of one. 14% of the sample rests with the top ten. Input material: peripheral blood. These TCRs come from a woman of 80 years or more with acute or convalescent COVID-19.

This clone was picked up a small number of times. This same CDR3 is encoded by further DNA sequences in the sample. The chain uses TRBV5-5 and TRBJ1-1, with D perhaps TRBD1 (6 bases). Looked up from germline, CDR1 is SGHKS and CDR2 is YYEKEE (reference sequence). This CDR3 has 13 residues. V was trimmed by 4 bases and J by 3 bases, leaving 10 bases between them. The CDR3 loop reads CASSLQGDTEAFF. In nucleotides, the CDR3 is TGTGCCAGCAGCCTACAGGGCGACACTGAAGCTTTCTTT.

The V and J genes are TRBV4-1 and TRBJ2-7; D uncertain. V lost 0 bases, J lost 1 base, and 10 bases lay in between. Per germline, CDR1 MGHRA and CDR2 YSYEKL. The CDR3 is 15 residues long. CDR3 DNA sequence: TGCGCCAGCAGCCAAGAGTCCCAGGCGTCCTACGAGCAGTACTTC. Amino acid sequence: CASSQESQASYEQYF.

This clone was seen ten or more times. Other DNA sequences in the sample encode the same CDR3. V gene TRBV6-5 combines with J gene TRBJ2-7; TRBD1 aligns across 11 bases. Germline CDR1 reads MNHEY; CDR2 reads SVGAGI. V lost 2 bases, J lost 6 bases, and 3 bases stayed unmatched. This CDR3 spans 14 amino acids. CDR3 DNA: TGTGCCAGCAGTTACACCGGACAGGGGGCCGAGCAGTACTTC. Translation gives CASSYTGQGAEQYF.

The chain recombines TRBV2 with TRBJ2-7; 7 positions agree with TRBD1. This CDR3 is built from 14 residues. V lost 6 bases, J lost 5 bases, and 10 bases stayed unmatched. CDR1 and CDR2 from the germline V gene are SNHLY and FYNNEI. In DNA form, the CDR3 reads TGTGCCAGCAGGAGGGACAGTACCGCTAACGAGCAGTACTTC. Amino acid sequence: CASRRDSTANEQYF.

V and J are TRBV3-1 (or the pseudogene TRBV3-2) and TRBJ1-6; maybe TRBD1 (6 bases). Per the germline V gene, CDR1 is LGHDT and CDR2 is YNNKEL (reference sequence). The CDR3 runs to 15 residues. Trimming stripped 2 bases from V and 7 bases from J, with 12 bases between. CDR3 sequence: CASSQIRTVNSPLHF. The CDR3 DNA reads TGTGCCAGCAGCCAAATACGGACAGTCAATTCACCCCTCCACTTT.

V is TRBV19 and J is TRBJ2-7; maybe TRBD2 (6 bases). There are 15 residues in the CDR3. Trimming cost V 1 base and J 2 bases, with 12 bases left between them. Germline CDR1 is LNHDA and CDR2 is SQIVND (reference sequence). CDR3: CASSIAPGLAYEQYF. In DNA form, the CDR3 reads TGTGCCAGTAGTATAGCCCCGGGACTCGCCTACGAGCAGTACTTC.

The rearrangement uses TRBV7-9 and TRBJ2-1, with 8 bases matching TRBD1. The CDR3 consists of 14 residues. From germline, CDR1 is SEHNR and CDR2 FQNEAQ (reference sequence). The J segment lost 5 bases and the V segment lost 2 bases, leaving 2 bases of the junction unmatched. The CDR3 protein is CASSLNRGNNEQFF. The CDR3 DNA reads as TGTGCCAGCAGCTTAAACAGGGGGAACAATGAGCAGTTCTTC.

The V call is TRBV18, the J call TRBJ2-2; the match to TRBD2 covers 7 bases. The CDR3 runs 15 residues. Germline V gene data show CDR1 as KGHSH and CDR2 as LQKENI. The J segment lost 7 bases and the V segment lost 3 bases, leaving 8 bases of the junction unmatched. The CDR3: CASSPSGLEVGELFF. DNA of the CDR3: TGTGCCAGCTCACCTTCAGGACTAGAGGTCGGGGAGCTGTTTTTT.

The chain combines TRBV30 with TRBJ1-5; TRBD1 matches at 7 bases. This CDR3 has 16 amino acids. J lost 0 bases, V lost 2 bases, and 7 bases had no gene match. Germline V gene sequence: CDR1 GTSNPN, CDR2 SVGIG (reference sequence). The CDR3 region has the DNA TGTGCCTGGAGTACGACAGGGCTATATAGCAATCAGCCCCAGCATTTT. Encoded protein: CAWSTTGLYSNQPQHF.